This TCR beta chain was sequenced for a study of blood T cell repertoires in COVID-19. The CDR3 sequence is 11 residues long. In germline, CDR1 is SGHRS, CDR2 YFSETQ. V was trimmed by 4 bases and J by 7 bases, leaving 6 bases between them. The protocol was immunoSEQ multiplex PCR, while the TCRdb copy is restricted to in-frame clones and leaves out a portion. The sample lists some 140,000 clones, under 85% occurring once. This chain uses TRBV5-1 with TRBJ2-1; D is undetermined. The receptor comes from a man aged 30-40 years who had recovered from COVID-19. The sequenced material came from PBMCs or T cells enriched from blood (not recorded which). CDR3 nucleotide sequence: TGCGCCAGCAGCCTAACTAATGAGCAGTTCTTC. Its translation is CASSLTNEQFF.